Below, 19 T cell receptor beta chains from the same sample are listed, as sequenced in a study of immune characterization of retroperitoneal liposarcoma. TCRdb redid the calling of the PCR reads with MiXCR, one entry per CDR3 protein. Counted here are 6,500 to 7,500 distinct CDR3 sequences, under 30% occurring once; the ten biggest clones make up 28%. The specimen was tumor tissue. The receptors were gathered from a female donor with retroperitoneal liposarcoma.

This clonotype was picked up a small number of times. The chain carries TRBV7-2 and TRBJ2-3; 7 bases are a match to TRBD2. The trim removed 0 bases at V and 4 bases at J, leaving 7 bases unmatched. The CDR3 contains 16 residues. Looked up from germline, CDR1 is SGHTA and CDR2 is FQGNSA. CDR3 sequence reads: CASSLARGSGADTQYF. The CDR3 DNA is TGTGCCAGCAGCTTAGCTCGCGGGAGCGGAGCAGATACGCAGTATTTT.

The rearrangement links TRBV6-1 to TRBJ2-2; D may match TRBD1 or TRBD2 (5 bases each). V was shortened by 7 bases and J by 6 bases, with 18 bases between the two germline ends. This CDR3 spans 15 amino acids. CDR1 and CDR2 (germline): MNHNS, SASEGT. Here the CDR3 reads CASMVGVDFPGELFF. In DNA form, the CDR3 reads TGTGCCAGCATGGTGGGGGTCGATTTTCCCGGGGAGCTGTTTTTT.

This clonotype rates as medium-sized. The genes are TRBV7-2 and TRBJ2-5, with a possible D match to TRBD2 (6 bases). The last part of the DNA fits TRBJ2-7 better; the J call may be wrong. The CDR3 length is 15 residues. CDR1 is SGHTA, CDR2 FQGNSA, per germline. CDR3 DNA: TGTGCCAGCAGCTTAGATAGGCAGCGGGTGTTCGAGCAGTACTTC. Amino acids: CASSLDRQRVFEQYF.

This clonotype is termed medium-sized. This chain connects TRBV7-6 to TRBJ1-1; possibly TRBD1 for D (5 bases). CDR3 length equals 14 residues. Germline V CDR1 and CDR2: SGHVS, FNYEAQ. Trimming stripped 5 bases from V and 3 bases from J, with 13 bases between. CDR3 nucleotides: TGTGCCAGCAGCAGTGGGGGAAGGGACACTGAAGCTTTCTTT. Amino acids: CASSSGGRDTEAFF.

V usage is TRBV10-3 and J usage is TRBJ2-5; TRBD2 is a possible D gene (5 bases). V shed 6 bases and J shed 5 bases, with 16 bases lying between them. CDR1 and CDR2 from the germline V gene are ENHRY and SYGVKD. The CDR3 length is 14 residues. The DNA for the CDR3 is TGTGCCATCAGGTCCCGGGGAATCGGGGAGACCCAGTACTTC. Amino acids: CAIRSRGIGETQYF.

A few counts support this clonotype. The V call is TRBV7-6, the J call TRBJ2-1; either TRBD1 or TRBD2 may fit D (5 bases each). The CDR3 contains 11 residues. Germline CDR1 is SGHVS and CDR2 is FNYEAQ. V gave up 5 bases and J gave up 10 bases, with 9 bases separating them. The CDR3 nucleotides are TGTGCCAGCAGCCCGGGACGCGAGCAGTTCTTC. Translating it yields CASSPGREQFF.

The chain recombines TRBV6-1 with TRBJ2-5; D is possibly TRBD1 or TRBD2 (5 bases each). Trimming left V 8 bases short and J 11 bases short, with 24 bases between. Germline V gives CDR1 MNHNS, CDR2 SASEGT. CDR3 length: 14 residues. CDR3 residues: CASARDLVWNEQYF. Here the CDR3 DNA reads TGTGCCAGCGCAAGGGACCTGGTCTGGAATGAGCAGTACTTC.

This clonotype is termed medium-sized. A much bigger clone sits one base away, suggesting this may be a read error. This chain connects TRBV12-3 or TRBV12-4 to TRBJ2-1, with D maybe TRBD2 (6 bases). V was cut by 3 bases and J by 10 bases, with 16 bases left in between. The CDR3 has 14 residues. As DNA, the CDR3 is TGTGCCAGCAGTTTCGGGACTGGCTCCTACGAGCAGTTCTTC. Amino acids: CASSFGTGSYEQFF.

V usage is TRBV5-1 and J usage is TRBJ2-5, with D unclear. The J call could be wrong; TRBJ2-7 is a better fit for the DNA end. The CDR3 totals 14 residues. Germline values: CDR1 SGHRS, CDR2 YFSETQ. The CDR3 here is CASSLEGDTYEQYF. CDR3 in DNA: TGCGCCAGCAGCTTGGAGGGTGATACCTACGAGCAGTACTTC.

The V gene is TRBV12-3 or TRBV12-4, the J gene TRBJ2-1; D perhaps matches TRBD1 (5 bases). This CDR3 comprises 15 residues. Trimming pared 3 bases from V and 10 bases from J, leaving 19 bases between. The CDR3 DNA reads TGTGCCAGCAGTTTTAACCCAGGCCAGGGCTACGAGCAGTTCTTC. Translated, it gives CASSFNPGQGYEQFF.

Relative to its sample, this clonotype is medium-sized. A read error may explain this, as a much larger clone is one base away. The CDR3 loop reads CASSEAGSRDLGDEQYF. The DNA for the CDR3 is TGTGCCAGCAGTGAAGCCGGTAGCAGAGACCTGGGCGATGAGCAGTACTTC. The chain carries TRBV6-1 and TRBJ2-1; unclear D gene. With the DNA end fitting TRBJ2-7 better, the J assignment may be wrong. The CDR3 contains 17 residues. The germline CDR1 and CDR2 sequences are MNHNS and SASEGT.

In regard to this clonotype: A read error may be the cause here, since a much bigger clone is one base away. V and J are TRBV10-3 and TRBJ2-5; 14 bases align to TRBD2. Gene TRBJ2-7 matches the end of the DNA better, so the J call may be wrong. Per germline, CDR1 ENHRY and CDR2 SYGVKD. This CDR3 contains 17 residues. The CDR3 spells CAISPGTSGGQSYEQYF. In DNA form, the CDR3 reads TGTGCCATCAGCCCCGGGACTAGCGGGGGCCAATCCTACGAGCAGTACTTC.

In its sample, this clonotype ranks as large (0.1 to 1%). The chain combines TRBV12-3 or TRBV12-4 with TRBJ1-1; no firm D call. There are 13 residues in the CDR3. Trimming took off 3 bases at V and 0 bases at J, with 5 bases between the two ends. CDR3 sequence: CASSLEMNTEAFF. CDR3 DNA sequence: TGTGCCAGCAGTTTGGAGATGAACACTGAAGCTTTCTTT.

This sequence joins TRBV6-1 and TRBJ2-4, with TRBD1 matching 10 bases. CDR1 and CDR2 (germline): MNHNS, SASEGT. The CDR3 consists of 15 residues. Trimming took 8 bases from V and 0 from J; bases not matched to a gene: 4. CDR3 sequence: CASSGQGIAKNIQYF. The CDR3 coding sequence is TGTGCCAGCTCGGGACAGGGGATAGCCAAAAACATTCAGTACTTC.

The chain carries TRBV6-1 and TRBJ2-7; either TRBD1 or TRBD2 may fit D (5 bases each). Germline CDR1 reads MNHNS; CDR2 reads SASEGT. Between the trimmed V and J ends, which lost 8 bases and 7 bases, there was a span of 21 bases. This CDR3 is built from 14 residues. CDR3 loop: CASQPGTDVWEQYF. The CDR3 nucleotides are TGTGCCAGCCAGCCCGGGACCGACGTCTGGGAGCAGTACTTC.

The rearrangement joins TRBV6-1 to TRBJ2-1; perhaps TRBD2 as D (6 bases). The last part of the DNA fits TRBJ2-7 better; the J call may be wrong. This CDR3 is built from 15 residues. Per the germline V gene, CDR1 is MNHNS and CDR2 is SASEGT. CDR3 amino acids: CASSQTGLEDYEQYF. The CDR3 DNA reads as TGTGCCAGCAGTCAAACGGGACTGGAGGACTACGAGCAGTACTTC.

The rearrangement joins TRBV6-1 to TRBJ2-1, with TRBD1 matching over 12 bases. This CDR3 has 15 amino acids. Germline lookup yields CDR1 MNHNS and CDR2 SASEGT. V shed 5 bases and J 8 bases; nucleotides not matched to a gene: 7. The chain's CDR3 is CASSSRDRGLDEQFF. As DNA, the CDR3 is TGTGCCAGCAGTTCCCGGGACAGGGGGCTCGATGAGCAGTTCTTC.

This rearrangement joins TRBV6-1 to TRBJ2-1; weak D call: TRBD2 (6 bases). CDR3 size: 13 residues. V lost 6 bases to trimming and J lost 7 bases, with 13 bases between them. CDR1 and CDR2 (germline): MNHNS, SASEGT. The CDR3 loop reads CASRVGLYNEQFF. As DNA, the CDR3 is TGTGCCAGCAGAGTGGGACTGTATAATGAGCAGTTCTTC.

This sequence joins TRBV6-1 and TRBJ2-3, with TRBD2 matching 9 bases. There are 14 residues in the CDR3. Germline V gene data show CDR1 as MNHNS and CDR2 as SASEGT. V shed 6 bases and J 2 bases; nucleotides not matched to a gene: 3. CDR3 residues: CASRTSGPTDTQYF. For the CDR3, the DNA is TGTGCCAGCAGGACTAGCGGACCCACAGATACGCAGTATTTT.